This T cell receptor beta chain appears in the sequencing data of a study of T cells after somatic rescue of genetic block. V gave up 5 bases and J gave up 1 base, with 11 bases separating them. The germline CDR1 and CDR2 sequences are SGHTA and FQGNSA. The CDR3 contains 15 residues. TCRdb's copy holds only in-frame clones and misses some; the assay was immunoSEQ multiplex PCR. The sample includes over 95,000 clones, around 90% of them seen just once. Sequencing was performed on peripheral blood mononuclear cells (PBMCs). This clonotype originated in a woman aged 18-29 years. J is TRBJ1-4 and V is TRBV7-2; maybe TRBD1 (5 bases). In DNA form, the CDR3 reads TGTGCCAGCAGCGACTCCGGGGGAACTAATGAAAAACTGTTTTTT. Translating it yields CASSDSGGTNEKLFF.